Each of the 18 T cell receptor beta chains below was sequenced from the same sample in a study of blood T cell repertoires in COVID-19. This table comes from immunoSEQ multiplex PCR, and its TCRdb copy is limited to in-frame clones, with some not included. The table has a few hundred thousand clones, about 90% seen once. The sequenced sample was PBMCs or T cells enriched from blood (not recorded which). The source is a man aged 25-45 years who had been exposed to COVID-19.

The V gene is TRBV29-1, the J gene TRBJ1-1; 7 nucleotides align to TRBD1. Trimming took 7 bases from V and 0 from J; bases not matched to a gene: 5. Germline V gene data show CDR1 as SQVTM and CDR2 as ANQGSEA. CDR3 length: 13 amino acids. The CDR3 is CSGGDRVNTEAFF. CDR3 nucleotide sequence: TGCAGCGGTGGGGACAGAGTGAACACTGAAGCTTTCTTT.

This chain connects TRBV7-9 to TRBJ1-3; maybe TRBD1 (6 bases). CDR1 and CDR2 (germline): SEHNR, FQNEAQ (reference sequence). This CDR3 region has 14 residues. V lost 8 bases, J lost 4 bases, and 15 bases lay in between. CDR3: CASGSGTSGNTIYF. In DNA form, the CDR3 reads TGTGCCAGCGGATCCGGGACATCAGGAAACACCATATATTTT.

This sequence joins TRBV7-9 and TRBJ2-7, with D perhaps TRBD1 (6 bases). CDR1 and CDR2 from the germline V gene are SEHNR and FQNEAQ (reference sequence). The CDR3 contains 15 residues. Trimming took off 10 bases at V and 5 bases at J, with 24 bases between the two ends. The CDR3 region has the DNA TGTGCCACCAAAACCCCCGGGACACAAAACCACGAGCAGTACTTC. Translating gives CATKTPGTQNHEQYF.

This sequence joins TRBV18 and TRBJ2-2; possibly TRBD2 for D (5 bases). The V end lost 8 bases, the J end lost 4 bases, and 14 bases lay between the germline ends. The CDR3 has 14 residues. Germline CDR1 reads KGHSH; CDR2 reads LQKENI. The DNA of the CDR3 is TGTGCCAGCATACATTCGAGCGGCACCGGGGAGCTGTTTTTT. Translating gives CASIHSSGTGELFF.

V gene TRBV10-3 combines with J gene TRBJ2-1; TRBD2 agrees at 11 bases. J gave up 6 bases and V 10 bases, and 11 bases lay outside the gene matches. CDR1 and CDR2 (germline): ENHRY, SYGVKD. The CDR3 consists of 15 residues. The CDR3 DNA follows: TGTGCCAGCAATCCCGGGACTAGCGGCCTCAATGAGCAGTTCTTC. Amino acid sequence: CASNPGTSGLNEQFF.

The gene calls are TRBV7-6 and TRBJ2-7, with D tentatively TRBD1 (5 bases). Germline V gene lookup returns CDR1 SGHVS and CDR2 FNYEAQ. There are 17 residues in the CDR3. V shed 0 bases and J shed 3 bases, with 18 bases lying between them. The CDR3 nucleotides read TGTGCCAGCAGCTTAGCTGGTCGAGCCGACAGTGACTACGAGCAGTACTTC. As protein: CASSLAGRADSDYEQYF.

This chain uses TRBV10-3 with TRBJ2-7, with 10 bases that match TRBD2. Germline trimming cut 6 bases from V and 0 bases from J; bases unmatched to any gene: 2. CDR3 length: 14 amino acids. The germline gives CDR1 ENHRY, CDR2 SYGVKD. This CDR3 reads CAIRGLASSYEQYF. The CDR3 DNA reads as TGTGCCATCAGGGGACTAGCGTCCTCCTACGAGCAGTACTTC.

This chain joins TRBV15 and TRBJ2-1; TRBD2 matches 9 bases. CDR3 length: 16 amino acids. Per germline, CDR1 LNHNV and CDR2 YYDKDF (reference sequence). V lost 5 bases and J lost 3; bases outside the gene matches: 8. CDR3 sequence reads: CATSLRRLADYNEQFF. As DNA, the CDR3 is TGTGCCACCAGCCTACGGCGACTAGCGGACTACAATGAGCAGTTCTTC.

CDR3: CASSEVDGVEQFF. CDR3 nucleotides: TGTGCCAGCAGTGAAGTTGACGGGGTAGAGCAGTTCTTC. The chain uses TRBV6-1 and TRBJ2-1; a possible D gene is TRBD2 (5 bases). V lost 1 base and J lost 10, with 11 bases in between. From germline, CDR1 is MNHNS and CDR2 SASEGT. CDR3 length equals 13 residues.

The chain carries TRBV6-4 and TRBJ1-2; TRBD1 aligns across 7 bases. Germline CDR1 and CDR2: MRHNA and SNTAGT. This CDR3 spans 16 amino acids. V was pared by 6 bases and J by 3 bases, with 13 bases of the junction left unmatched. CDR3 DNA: TGTGCCAGCAGAAATTATCAGGGGGAATTTGACTATGGCTACACCTTC. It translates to CASRNYQGEFDYGYTF.

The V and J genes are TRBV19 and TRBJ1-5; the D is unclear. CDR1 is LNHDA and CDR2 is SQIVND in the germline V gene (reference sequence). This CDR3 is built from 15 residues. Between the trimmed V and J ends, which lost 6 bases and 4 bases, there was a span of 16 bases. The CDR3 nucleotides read TGTGCCAGTAGAATGGTGGGAGTCGAAAATCAGCCCCAGCATTTT. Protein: CASRMVGVENQPQHF.

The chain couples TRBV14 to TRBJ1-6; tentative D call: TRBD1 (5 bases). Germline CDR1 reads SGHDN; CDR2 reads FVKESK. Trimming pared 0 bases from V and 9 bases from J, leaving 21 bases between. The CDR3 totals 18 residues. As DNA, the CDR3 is TGTGCCAGCAGCCAAGAGGGTCGCGGGGGACCTATTACTTCACCCCTCCACTTT. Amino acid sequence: CASSQEGRGGPITSPLHF. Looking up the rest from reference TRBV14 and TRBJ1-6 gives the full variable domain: EAGVTQFPSHSVIEKGQTVTLRCDPISGHDNLYWYRRVMGKEIKFLLHFVKESKQDESGMPNNRFLAERTGGTYSTLKVQPAELEDSGVYFCASSQEGRGGPITSPLHFGNGTRLTVT.

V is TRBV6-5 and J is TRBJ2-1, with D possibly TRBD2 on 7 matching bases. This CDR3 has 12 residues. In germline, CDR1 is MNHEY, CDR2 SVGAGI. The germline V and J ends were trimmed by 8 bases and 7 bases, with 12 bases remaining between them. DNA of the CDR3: TGTGCCAGCGAGGGGGGGACGAATGAGCAGTTCTTC. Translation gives CASEGGTNEQFF.

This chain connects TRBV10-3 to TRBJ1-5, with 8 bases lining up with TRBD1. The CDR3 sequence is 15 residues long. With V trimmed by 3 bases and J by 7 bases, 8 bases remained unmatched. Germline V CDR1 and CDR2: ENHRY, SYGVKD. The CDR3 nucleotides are TGTGCCATCAGTGATCGTGCAGGGGGCGAACAGCCCCAGCATTTT. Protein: CAISDRAGGEQPQHF.

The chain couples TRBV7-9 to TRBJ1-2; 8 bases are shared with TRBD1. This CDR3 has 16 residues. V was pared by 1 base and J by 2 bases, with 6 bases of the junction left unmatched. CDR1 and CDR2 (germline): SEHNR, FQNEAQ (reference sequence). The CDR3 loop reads CASSLDGDRINYGYTF. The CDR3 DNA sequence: TGTGCCAGCAGCTTAGACGGGGACAGGATCAACTATGGCTACACCTTC.

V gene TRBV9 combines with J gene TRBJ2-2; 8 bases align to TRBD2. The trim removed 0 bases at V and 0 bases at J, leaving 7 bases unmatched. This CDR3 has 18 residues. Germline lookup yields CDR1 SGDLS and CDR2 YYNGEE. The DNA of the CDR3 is TGTGCCAGCAGCGTAGGACAAGCGGGGGCGACGAACACCGGGGAGCTGTTTTTT. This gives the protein CASSVGQAGATNTGELFF.

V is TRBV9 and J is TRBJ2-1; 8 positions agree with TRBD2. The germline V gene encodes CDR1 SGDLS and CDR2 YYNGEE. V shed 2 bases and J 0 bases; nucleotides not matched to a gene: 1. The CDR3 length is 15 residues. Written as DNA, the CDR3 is TGTGCCAGCAGCGTTACTAGCGGCTCCTACAATGAGCAGTTCTTC. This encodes CASSVTSGSYNEQFF.

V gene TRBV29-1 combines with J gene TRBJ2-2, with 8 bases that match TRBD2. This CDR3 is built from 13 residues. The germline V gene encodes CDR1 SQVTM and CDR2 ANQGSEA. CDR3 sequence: CSKRGPNTGELFF. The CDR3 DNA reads TGCAGTAAGCGGGGGCCGAACACCGGGGAGCTGTTTTTT.